These 17 T cell receptor beta chains share one sample of origin, sequenced in a study of shared clonotypes between healthy human individuals. The data were produced by immunoSEQ multiplex PCR, yet TCRdb's version contains in-frame clones alone and is incomplete. The sample contains about 820,000 clones, almost 95% of which appear only once. Naive CD8 cells were CD45RO-negative, positively selected for CCR7, excluding terminally differentiated effector memory CD45RA+ cells. The sample taken for sequencing was naive CD8+ T cells sorted from blood. The receptors stem from a man aged 25 to 40 in good health.

The CDR3 reads CASSVGVAGAYEQYF. The DNA of the CDR3 is TGTGCCAGCAGTGTCGGAGTAGCGGGGGCCTACGAGCAGTACTTC. The chain joins TRBV6-1 to TRBJ2-7; 9 nucleotides agree with TRBD2. Unmatched junction bases numbered 6, after V lost 4 bases and J lost 2 bases. The CDR3 runs 15 residues. Germline CDR1 and CDR2: MNHNS and SASEGT.

CDR3: CASSSTGDRGLDTQYF. The CDR3, as DNA: TGTGCCAGCAGCTCGACGGGGGACAGGGGCTTGGATACGCAGTATTTT. The rearrangement joins TRBV7-9 to TRBJ2-3, with 10 bases aligning to TRBD1. With 4 bases clipped from V and 6 bases from J, the junction kept 10 bases outside the gene matches. The CDR3 is made up of 16 amino acids. Germline V gene sequence: CDR1 SEHNR, CDR2 FQNEAQ (reference sequence).

The rearrangement links TRBV11-3 to TRBJ2-3; D is unresolved. Germline V lookup: CDR1 SGHNT, CDR2 YENEEA. This CDR3 has 14 residues. The ends were cut back, 2 bases at V and 4 bases at J, with 10 bases in the middle. In DNA form, the CDR3 reads TGTGCCAGCAGCTTACCGGGTGCGGCAGATACGCAGTATTTT. It codes for CASSLPGAADTQYF.

The genes are TRBV4-3 and TRBJ2-7, with 8 nucleotides matching TRBD2. CDR1 LGHNA and CDR2 YSLEER come from the germline V gene. The CDR3 contains 15 residues. J was trimmed by 1 base and V by 6 bases; bases with no gene match: 8. The CDR3: CASSTGTSISYEQYF. In DNA, the CDR3 is TGCGCCAGCAGTACCGGGACTAGTATTTCCTACGAGCAGTACTTC.

The rearrangement links TRBV5-1 to TRBJ2-2, with D perhaps assigned TRBD1 or TRBD2 (6 bases each). CDR1 and CDR2 from the germline V gene are SGHRS and YFSETQ. V was cut by 1 base and J by 6 bases, with 25 bases left in between. The CDR3 length is 19 residues. The CDR3 reads CASSLKWRLEGGGAGELFF. In nucleotides, the CDR3 is TGCGCCAGCAGCTTGAAATGGAGGCTCGAGGGGGGCGGAGCCGGGGAGCTGTTTTTT.

V usage is TRBV28 and J usage is TRBJ2-1, with D uncertain. The CDR3 runs to 14 residues. V lost 6 bases to trimming and J lost 1 base, with 10 bases between them. Germline V gives CDR1 MDHEN, CDR2 SYDVKM. Here the CDR3 DNA reads TGTGCCAGCAGAGCCAGGTCTTCCTACAATGAGCAGTTCTTC. This sequence encodes CASRARSSYNEQFF. The variable domain in full, with the rest retrieved from reference TRBV28 and TRBJ2-1, is DVKVTQSSRYLVKRTGEKVFLECVQDMDHENMFWYRQDPGLGLRLIYFSYDVKMKEKGDIPEGYSVSREKKERFSLILESASTNQTSMYLCASRARSSYNEQFFGPGTRLTVL.

The V call is TRBV28, the J call TRBJ2-5; TRBD2 agrees at 8 bases. Germline-derived CDR1 and CDR2 are MDHEN and SYDVKM. With 7 bases clipped from V and 5 bases from J, the junction kept 9 bases outside the gene matches. The CDR3 extends over 14 amino acids. CDR3 bases: TGTGCCAGCACCCCGGGGGGGCCCCCTGAGACCCAGTACTTC. It codes for CASTPGGPPETQYF.

The rearrangement uses TRBV13 and TRBJ2-1; a possible D gene is TRBD2 (5 bases). CDR1 PRHDT and CDR2 FYEKMQ come from the germline V gene (reference sequence). This CDR3 is 15 amino acids long. V shed 4 bases and J shed 0 bases, with 10 bases lying between them. CDR3 protein: CASSSDLTSYNEQFF. The CDR3 DNA reads TGTGCCAGCAGCTCGGACTTAACCTCCTACAATGAGCAGTTCTTC.

For the CDR3, the DNA is TGTGCCAGCAGTGTTAGTCTGGTCTACTCACGCTCCTACAATGAGCAGTTCTTC. Translation gives CASSVSLVYSRSYNEQFF. The chain employs TRBV6-1 and TRBJ2-1, with D hard to call. The V gene lost 4 bases and the J gene lost 0 bases, with 19 bases spanning the gap. This CDR3 has 18 residues. Germline V gene lookup returns CDR1 MNHNS and CDR2 SASEGT.

V gene TRBV5-4 combines with J gene TRBJ2-5, with D unresolved. Germline assignment: CDR1 SGHNT and CDR2 YYREEE (reference sequence). V lost 4 bases to trimming and J lost 1 base, with 11 bases between them. CDR3 size: 14 residues. CDR3 nucleotides: TGTGCCAGCAGCCCCGCTCTGGTCCAAGAGACCCAGTACTTC. It yields the protein CASSPALVQETQYF.

The V call is TRBV4-3, the J call TRBJ2-7, with unresolved D. Germline values: CDR1 LGHNA, CDR2 YSLEER. The CDR3 sequence is 15 residues long. V dropped 0 bases and J dropped 7 bases, with 16 bases sitting between them. CDR3 DNA sequence: TGCGCCAGCAGCCAAGATTTTGCGCAGAGTAGGGAGCAGTACTTC. Encoded protein: CASSQDFAQSREQYF.

The chain couples TRBV19 to TRBJ1-3; TRBD1 matches at 8 bases. Germline V gene sequence: CDR1 LNHDA, CDR2 SQIVND (reference sequence). V lost 5 bases, J lost 4 bases, and 7 bases stayed unmatched. The CDR3 covers 15 residues. As DNA, the CDR3 is TGTGCCAGTAGTCCGACAGGGGATCTCGGAAACACCATATATTTT. Translation: CASSPTGDLGNTIYF.

This chain joins TRBV6-6 and TRBJ2-7; D unresolved. The germline V gene has CDR1 MNHNY and CDR2 SVGAGI (reference sequence). The V end was cut by 2 bases, the J end by 6 bases, with 14 bases between. There are 14 residues in the CDR3. The CDR3 DNA reads TGTGCCAGCAGTTACAGGGCAGGTACCATCGAGCAGTACTTC. It codes for CASSYRAGTIEQYF.

This chain joins TRBV6-6 and TRBJ1-4; D is undetermined. The CDR3 is 15 amino acids. Deletions cut 6 bases from V and 0 bases from J, with 11 bases between. From germline, CDR1 is MNHNY and CDR2 SVGAGI (reference sequence). The CDR3 region is CASRDPYATNEKLFF. CDR3 DNA: TGTGCCAGCAGGGATCCGTATGCAACTAATGAAAAACTGTTTTTT.

V usage is TRBV21-1 and J usage is TRBJ1-5; TRBD1, the table's D call, was not compared with the DNA. TRBV21-1 is a pseudogene. This CDR3 comprises 20 residues. The DNA for the CDR3 is TGTGCCAGCAGCACAGAGCCGGGACACCGCCGCTACTACCGCAATCAGCCCCAGCATTTT. It translates to CASSTEPGHRRYYRNQPQHF.

This sequence joins TRBV11-2 and TRBJ2-3; 11 bases map to TRBD2. Germline lookup yields CDR1 SGHAT and CDR2 FQNNGV. CDR3 length: 15 amino acids. V gave up 6 bases and J gave up 2 bases; unmatched junction bases: 4. The CDR3 loop reads CASRGGLADTDTQYF. The CDR3 DNA sequence: TGTGCCAGCAGGGGGGGACTAGCGGACACAGATACGCAGTATTTT. The whole variable domain, remainder taken from reference TRBV11-2 and TRBJ2-3, is EAGVAQSPRYKIIEKRQSVAFWCNPISGHATLYWYQQILGQGPKLLIQFQNNGVVDDSQLPKDRFSAERLKGVDSTLKIQPAKLEDSAVYLCASRGGLADTDTQYFGPGTRLTVL.

This chain connects TRBV11-2 to TRBJ1-1; tentatively, D is TRBD1 (5 bases). Between the trimmed V and J ends, which lost 4 bases and 2 bases, there was a span of 8 bases. The CDR3 sequence is 13 residues long. The germline V gene has CDR1 SGHAT and CDR2 FQNNGV. CDR3 bases: TGTGCCAGCAGCTACGGGGCTAACACTGAAGCTTTCTTT. This encodes CASSYGANTEAFF.